Given below is one T cell receptor (beta chain) in context. Its antigen remains unknown. The treatment denotes: oral pan-JAK inhibitor, 5-10 mg twice daily. The study team obtained lesional scalp punch biopsies and peripheral blood from alopecia areata patients. This specimen belongs to a study of CD8+ T cells in alopecia areata. On the study more broadly: Treated individuals took tofacitinib by mouth, 5 to 10 mg twice daily. Severity scoring for treated patients was based on the percentage of affected scalp area. General study points: Clonality in lesional scalp, especially alopecia totalis/universalis, exceeded that of normal scalp.

RNA extraction and reverse transcription yielded cDNA as sequencing template. This table comes from immunoSEQ multiplex PCR, and its TCRdb copy is limited to in-frame clones, with some not included. The sample lists 150,000 to 200,000 clones; roughly 70% were seen once. Unmatched junction bases numbered 6, after V lost 6 bases and J lost 0 bases. The CDR3 has 16 amino acids. From germline, CDR1 is ENHRY and CDR2 SYGVKD. The chain carries TRBV10-3 and TRBJ2-1; 9 bases agree with TRBD2. The TCR originated in a human donor with alopecia areata. The sequencing used CD4+ T cells sorted from blood, collected between weeks 47 and 50, from a patient treated with tofacitinib. The CDR3: CAIRRGAGGSYNEQFF. CDR3 DNA sequence: TGTGCCATCAGACGTGGAGCGGGGGGCTCCTACAATGAGCAGTTCTTC.